Listed here are 17 T cell receptor beta chains from one sample, sequenced in a study of spatial heterogeneity in lung cancer. Time point: blood at routine non-recurrence follow-up after resection. One entry per CDR3 protein, called by TCRdb with MiXCR from the 5' RACE reads. The top ten clones hold roughly 9.9% of a sample with some 35,000 distinct CDR3 sequences, 6% to 9.5% of them seen once. The input for sequencing was PBMCs, taken at follow-up. All receptors come from a male donor with early-stage non-small cell lung cancer.

The sample holds many counts of this clonotype. This chain connects TRBV6-2 or TRBV6-3 to TRBJ1-4; TRBD1 might be the D (5 bases). CDR1 is MNHEY, CDR2 SVGEGT, per germline. The CDR3 consists of 15 residues. CDR3 in DNA: TGTGGATCGAGGGGCATGACGGAGCTCTCTGAAAAACTGTTTTTT. Its protein product is CGSRGMTELSEKLFF.

This clonotype was seen repeatedly, ten times or more. This chain uses TRBV12-3 or TRBV12-4 with TRBJ1-2, with 7 bases fitting TRBD1. The ends lost 3 bases at V and 8 bases at J; junction bases unmatched: 6. This CDR3 is built from 13 residues. The CDR3 nucleotides are TGTGCCAGCAGTTTTCAGGGGGACGCGGGCTACACCTTC. This gives the protein CASSFQGDAGYTF.

This clonotype has ten or more counts. This chain connects TRBV9 to TRBJ2-1; TRBD2 matches at 9 bases. Germline V CDR1 and CDR2: SGDLS, YYNGEE. This CDR3 contains 15 residues. The V and J ends lost 4 bases and 10 bases, in that order; junction bases with no gene match: 12. The CDR3 reads CASSYTGGGAGEQFF. In DNA, the CDR3 is TGTGCCAGCAGCTATACGGGCGGGGGGGCCGGAGAGCAGTTCTTC.

The gene calls are TRBV14 and TRBJ2-1; 11 bases align to TRBD1. The junction had 7 bases not matched to a gene; V was cut back by 5 bases and J by 7 bases. The CDR3 runs to 15 residues. Looked up from germline, CDR1 is SGHDN and CDR2 is FVKESK. CDR3 in amino acids: CASSGGQGAGNEQFF. CDR3 nucleotide sequence: TGTGCCAGCAGCGGTGGACAGGGGGCGGGTAATGAGCAGTTCTTC.

This clonotype was recorded many times. The chain employs TRBV12-3 or TRBV12-4 and TRBJ2-5; either TRBD1 or TRBD2 may supply D (6 bases each). The CDR3 has 15 residues. V was shortened by 3 bases and J by 1 base, with 12 bases between the two germline ends. CDR3 sequence: CASSFGGPPQETQYF. Written as DNA, the CDR3 is TGTGCCAGCAGTTTCGGGGGCCCGCCCCAAGAGACCCAGTACTTC.

The chain is built from TRBV29-1 and TRBJ2-3; the D call may be TRBD1 or TRBD2 (5 bases each). CDR1 SQVTM and CDR2 ANQGSEA come from the germline V gene. The CDR3 is made up of 14 amino acids. With 4 bases removed from V and 5 bases from J, the gap between germline ends came to 16 bases. CDR3 coding DNA: TGCAGCGTTGTAGAGCAGACAGAGGGAGATACGCAGTATTTT. This sequence encodes CSVVEQTEGDTQYF.

In its sample, this clonotype was seen many times. The chain recombines TRBV5-1 with TRBJ1-4, with 11 positions matching TRBD1. CDR1 and CDR2 from the germline V gene are SGHRS and YFSETQ. This CDR3 is built from 16 residues. Trimming at V came to 4 bases and at J to 3 bases, leaving 5 bases not matched to a gene. The CDR3 sequence is CASSLGQGGPNEKLFF. The CDR3 DNA reads as TGCGCCAGCAGCCTGGGACAGGGGGGACCTAATGAAAAACTGTTTTTT. The variable domain in full, completed from reference TRBV5-1 and TRBJ1-4, reads KAGVTQTPRYLIKTRGQQVTLSCSPISGHRSVSWYQQTPGQGLQFLFEYFSETQRNKGNFPGRFSGRQFSNSRSEMNVSTLELGDSALYLCASSLGQGGPNEKLFFGSGTQLSVL.

This clonotype was found a few times. The J gene is TRBJ2-5, the V gene TRBV20-1, with TRBD2 as a possible D gene (6 bases). CDR1 is DFQATT and CDR2 is SNEGSKA in the germline V gene (reference sequence). The V gene lost 6 bases and the J gene lost 2 bases, with 19 bases spanning the gap. The CDR3 covers 15 residues. The CDR3, as DNA: TGCAGTGCCTTCCGCCCCCTAGCGTTACAAGAGACCCAGTACTTC. Residues: CSAFRPLALQETQYF.

This clonotype appeared a few times. The chain couples TRBV20-1 to TRBJ2-2; 8 positions match TRBD1. The CDR3 runs to 15 residues. Germline V CDR1 and CDR2: DFQATT, SNEGSKA (reference sequence). Trimming cost V 3 bases and J 1 base; bases outside gene matches: 4. In nucleotides, the CDR3 is TGCAGTGCTAGGGACAGGGTTAGGAACACCGGGGAGCTGTTTTTT. It translates to CSARDRVRNTGELFF.

This clonotype was recorded many times. This chain joins TRBV29-1 and TRBJ2-1; D gene ambiguous. This CDR3 region has 13 residues. Trimming removed 6 bases from V and 3 bases from J, with 12 bases in between. CDR1 and CDR2 (germline): SQVTM, ANQGSEA. CDR3 bases: TGCAGCGTCGGTCAGGCCAACTACAATGAGCAGTTCTTC. It encodes CSVGQANYNEQFF.

This clonotype was found many times. The CDR3 DNA is TGTGCCAGCAGCCAAGGGGGAAGCTCCTATAATTCACCCCTCCACTTT. It yields the protein CASSQGGSSYNSPLHF. The chain is built from TRBV7-6 and TRBJ1-6; weak D call: TRBD1 (6 bases). Trimming removed 5 bases at V and 0 bases at J, with 11 bases between. The V gene's germline CDR1 is SGHVS and CDR2 FNYEAQ. CDR3 size: 16 residues.

This clonotype was recorded many times. The CDR3 region is CASSLPGQGGNSPLHF. The CDR3 region has the DNA TGTGCCAGCAGCTTACCAGGACAGGGAGGCAATTCACCCCTCCACTTT. This chain connects TRBV7-6 to TRBJ1-6; TRBD1 aligns across 8 bases. With 2 bases clipped from V and 7 bases from J, the junction kept 7 bases outside the gene matches. CDR1 and CDR2 (germline): SGHVS, FNYEAQ. The CDR3 contains 16 residues.

The V and J genes are TRBV7-3 and TRBJ2-1; 10 bases align to TRBD2. Germline loops: CDR1 SGHTA, CDR2 FQGTGA. V shed 4 bases and J 5 bases; nucleotides not matched to a gene: 5. This CDR3 has 15 residues. The CDR3 protein is CASSSGLAVHNEQFF. The DNA of the CDR3 is TGTGCCAGCAGCTCCGGACTAGCGGTGCACAATGAGCAGTTCTTC.

There are many counts of this clonotype. The J gene is TRBJ1-5, the V gene TRBV18; D unclear. From germline, CDR1 is KGHSH and CDR2 LQKENI. The ends were cut back, 1 base at V and 2 bases at J, with 9 bases in the middle. CDR3 length equals 15 residues. The DNA for the CDR3 is TGTGCCAGCTCACCACTTGCTACTGGCAATCAGCCCCAGCATTTT. This encodes CASSPLATGNQPQHF.

This chain connects TRBV6-5 to TRBJ2-3; 12 bases fit TRBD1. CDR1 and CDR2 (germline): MNHEY, SVGAGI. Losses at the gene ends were 6 bases for V and 8 bases for J; bases not matched to a gene: 6. This CDR3 is built from 14 residues. CDR3 nucleotide sequence: TGTGCCAGCAGGTGGGGACAGGGGGCATTTACGCAGTATTTT. Its protein product is CASRWGQGAFTQYF.

This clonotype was seen many times. This rearrangement joins TRBV5-6 to TRBJ2-3; D unclear. CDR1 is SGHDT and CDR2 is YYEEEE in the germline V gene. Trimming removed 0 bases at V and 2 bases at J, with 13 bases between. This CDR3 is built from 16 residues. CDR3 in DNA: TGTGCCAGCAGCTTGGGATTCCAGGATCACACAGATACGCAGTATTTT. This encodes CASSLGFQDHTDTQYF.

In this sample, this clonotype turned up a few times. This chain joins TRBV5-4 and TRBJ2-3, with D unclear. The CDR3 loop spans 14 amino acids. The germline gives CDR1 SGHNT, CDR2 YYREEE (reference sequence). V lost 4 bases, J lost 5 bases, and 14 bases lay in between. The CDR3 region is CASSPAIELDTQYF. The CDR3 DNA reads as TGTGCCAGCAGCCCAGCAATAGAACTAGATACGCAGTATTTT.